One and the same sample provided the 8 T cell receptor beta chains below, sequenced in a study of post-analysis software for immune sequencing data (dated by TCRdb to about 2015). To prepare the library, PCR was applied. The sequencer listed for this sample is Illumina HiSeq 2500. To reduce PCR and sequencing biases, unique molecular identifiers were incorporated into the TCR beta cDNA libraries. Using fastp trimming at Q25 and MiXCR clonotype assembly, TCRdb reanalyzed the public sequencing data and kept in-frame beta chains. Records with the same CDR3 protein are collapsed into one entry carrying the most frequent genes and DNA. In all, the sample holds fewer than 850,000 distinct CDR3 sequences, and roughly 27% of those were seen once. The leading ten clones occupy 0.55% to 0.65% of the sample. Their antigens are not known. Overall study results and their limits: A handful of TRBV segments, including TRBV5-6, TRBV5-1 and TRBV20-1, were significantly more frequent in patients than controls.

Sequenced: blood. The receptors were sampled from a girl aged 5-17 years with multiple sclerosis.

This chain joins TRBV21-1 and TRBJ1-6; the table's D call of TRBD1 was not tested on the DNA. TRBV21-1 is labeled a pseudogene. The CDR3 is made up of 13 amino acids. The CDR3 loop is CASRVGGNSPLHF. The CDR3 DNA reads TGTGCCAGCAGGGTAGGGGGAAATTCACCCCTCCACTTT.

The chain couples TRBV20-1 to TRBJ2-1; possibly TRBD2 for D (6 bases). In germline, CDR1 is DFQATT, CDR2 SNEGSKA (reference sequence). The V and J ends lost 0 bases and 6 bases respectively, with 18 bases between them. This CDR3 contains 16 residues. The CDR3 loop is CSARERAGTVRNEQFF. The CDR3, as DNA: TGCAGTGCTAGAGAACGGGCGGGAACGGTCCGCAATGAGCAGTTCTTC.

This chain connects TRBV6-5 to TRBJ1-1, with D unresolved. Germline V CDR1 and CDR2: MNHEY, SVGAGI. The CDR3 spans 11 residues. The CDR3 is CALPLNTEAFF. The CDR3 nucleotides read TGTGCTCTACCCCTAAACACTGAAGCTTTCTTT.

This clonotype showed up just a few times. The chain combines TRBV20-1 with TRBJ2-5; D perhaps matches TRBD2 (6 bases). Trimming removed 3 bases at V and 0 bases at J, with 14 bases between. Germline values: CDR1 DFQATT, CDR2 SNEGSKA (reference sequence). The CDR3 spans 15 residues. CDR3 sequence reads: CSASPFGGDQETQYF. The DNA of the CDR3 is TGCAGTGCTAGCCCCTTCGGCGGGGACCAAGAGACCCAGTACTTC.

This clonotype was seen more than once but under ten times. The chain links TRBV5-1 to TRBJ2-1; D is unclear. Germline loops: CDR1 SGHRS, CDR2 YFSETQ. Trimming removed 0 bases at V and 6 bases at J, with 7 bases between. The CDR3 is 13 residues long. CDR3 in DNA: TGCGCCAGCAGCTTGGCCACCTTCAATGAGCAGTTCTTC. Translating gives CASSLATFNEQFF.

J is TRBJ1-5 and V is TRBV7-8; D not resolved. Trimming cost V 1 base and J 0 bases, with 7 bases left between them. Germline CDR1 is SGHVS and CDR2 is FQNEAQ. The CDR3 totals 15 residues. The CDR3 sequence: CASSLVDSSNQPQHF. The CDR3 DNA is TGTGCCAGCAGCTTAGTAGATAGTAGCAATCAGCCCCAGCATTTT.

The gene calls are TRBV7-2 and TRBJ1-5; no clear D gene. Trimming took off 1 base at V and 3 bases at J, with 10 bases between the two ends. Germline V gene lookup returns CDR1 SGHTA and CDR2 FQGNSA. The CDR3 sequence is 15 residues long. The CDR3 DNA is TGTGCCAGCAGCTTAGAAGGAGGCCCCAATCAGCCCCAGCATTTT. Encoded protein: CASSLEGGPNQPQHF.

The chain couples TRBV5-6 to TRBJ1-5, with unresolved D. The CDR3 totals 16 residues. Trimming left V 0 bases short and J 2 bases short, with 12 bases between. In germline, CDR1 is SGHDT, CDR2 YYEEEE. The CDR3 loop reads CASSLGFAEGNQPQHF. The CDR3, as DNA: TGTGCCAGCAGCTTGGGGTTCGCGGAAGGCAATCAGCCCCAGCATTTT.